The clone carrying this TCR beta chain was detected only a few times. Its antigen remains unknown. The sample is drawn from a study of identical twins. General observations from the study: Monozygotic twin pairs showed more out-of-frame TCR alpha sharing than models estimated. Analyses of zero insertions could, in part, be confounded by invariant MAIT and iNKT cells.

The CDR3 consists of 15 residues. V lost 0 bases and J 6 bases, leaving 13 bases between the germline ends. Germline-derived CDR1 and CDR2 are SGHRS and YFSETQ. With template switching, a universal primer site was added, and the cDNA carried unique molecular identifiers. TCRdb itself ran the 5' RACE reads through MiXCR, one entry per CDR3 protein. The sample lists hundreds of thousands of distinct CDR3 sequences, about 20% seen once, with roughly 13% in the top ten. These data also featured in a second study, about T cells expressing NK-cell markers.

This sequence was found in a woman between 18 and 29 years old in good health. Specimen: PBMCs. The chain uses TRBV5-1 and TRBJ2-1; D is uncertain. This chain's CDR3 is CASSLGLYTSNEQFF. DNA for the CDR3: TGCGCCAGCAGCTTGGGACTGTATACCAGCAATGAGCAGTTCTTC.